The next 23 T cell receptor beta chains were all read from a single sample in a study of lymphopenia after photon versus proton radiotherapy. Measured with immunoSEQ multiplex PCR; TCRdb has only the in-frame clones, and not every one. The data show some 26,000 clones, around 80% seen once. The starting material was peripheral blood, obtained from a patient treated with photon-based radiotherapy. These receptors all come from a man between 45 and 60 years old with gastric cancer.

This clone showed up just a few times. The CDR3 coding sequence is TGTGCCAGCAGATACCGGGCCAGTCAAGGTGAAGCTTTCTTT. Encoded protein: CASRYRASQGEAFF. The chain employs TRBV2 and TRBJ1-1, with D unclear. V lost 6 bases, J lost 7 bases, and 18 bases lay in between. Germline V gives CDR1 SNHLY, CDR2 FYNNEI. This CDR3 comprises 14 residues.

J is TRBJ2-3 and V is TRBV9; weak D call: TRBD1 (6 bases). Germline V gene data show CDR1 as SGDLS and CDR2 as YYNGEE. Trimming stripped 3 bases from V and 4 bases from J, with 15 bases between. The CDR3 runs to 15 residues. CDR3 nucleotides: TGTGCCAGCAGCGGATCTTCGTGGGGGCCAGATACGCAGTATTTT. It specifies CASSGSSWGPDTQYF.

The chain couples TRBV27 to TRBJ2-7; either TRBD1 or TRBD2 may fit D (5 bases each). The CDR3 is 16 amino acids. CDR1 is MNHEY, CDR2 SMNVEV, per germline (reference sequence). Trimming left V 5 bases short and J 0 bases short, with 17 bases between. The CDR3 coding sequence is TGTGCCAGCAGTAGCTACCGGGACGGCAGCTCCTACGAGCAGTACGTC. Its protein is CASSSYRDGSSYEQYV.

V gene TRBV5-1 combines with J gene TRBJ2-5; D call uncertain. Germline V gene data show CDR1 as SGHRS and CDR2 as YFSETQ. This CDR3 contains 13 residues. Trimming took 0 bases from V and 5 from J, leaving 8 bases between them. The DNA of the CDR3 is TGCGCCAGCAGCTTGGTGGGTTGGGAGACCCAGTACTTC. This encodes CASSLVGWETQYF.

The chain combines TRBV6-6 with TRBJ1-5; 8 bases fit TRBD1. This CDR3 is 14 amino acids long. Germline lookup yields CDR1 MNHNY and CDR2 SVGAGI (reference sequence). The V gene end was trimmed by 6 bases and the J gene end by 4 bases; junction bases not matched to a gene: 5. DNA for the CDR3: TGTGCCAGCAGAGGGACAGGCGAAAATCAGCCCCAGCATTTT. Its translation: CASRGTGENQPQHF.

The gene calls are TRBV7-6 and TRBJ2-2; D gene ambiguous. The CDR3 totals 12 residues. Germline assignment: CDR1 SGHVS and CDR2 FNYEAQ. Trimming shortened V by 8 bases and J by 4 bases, and 8 bases separated the two germline ends. CDR3: CASSGGTGELFF. The CDR3 nucleotides read TGTGCCAGCTCGGGCGGCACCGGGGAGCTGTTTTTT.

This clone has a handful of counts. This chain joins TRBV6-1 and TRBJ2-7; a weak D match, TRBD1 (7 bases). Germline V gives CDR1 MNHNS, CDR2 SASEGT. Trimming pared 6 bases from V and 2 bases from J, leaving 17 bases between. This CDR3 comprises 15 residues. DNA of the CDR3: TGTGCCAGCAGCCTACAGGGGACGGGAGCCTACGAGCAGTACGTC. Protein product: CASSLQGTGAYEQYV.

The chain combines TRBV7-2 with TRBJ2-1, with 7 bases aligning to TRBD2. The CDR3 is 13 residues long. Germline V CDR1 and CDR2: SGHTA, FQGNSA. Trimming at V came to 5 bases and at J to 9 bases, leaving 7 bases not matched to a gene. The CDR3 reads CASSRGLVGEQFF. In DNA, the CDR3 is TGTGCCAGCAGCCGTGGACTAGTCGGTGAGCAGTTCTTC.

V gene TRBV5-1 combines with J gene TRBJ1-1; D is undetermined. Germline V CDR1 and CDR2: SGHRS, YFSETQ. Trimming stripped 4 bases from V and 0 bases from J, with 7 bases between. The CDR3 runs to 13 residues. The CDR3 spells CASSPLMNTEAFF. In nucleotides, the CDR3 is TGCGCCAGCAGCCCTCTCATGAACACTGAAGCTTTCTTT.

The chain couples TRBV28 to TRBJ2-2; D gene ambiguous. CDR1 and CDR2 from the germline V gene are MDHEN and SYDVKM. The CDR3 runs to 14 residues. The ends were cut back, 3 bases at V and 6 bases at J, with 11 bases in the middle. In DNA form, the CDR3 reads TGTGCCAGCAGTTTGATAATAGGCGCCGGGGAGCTGTTTTTT. Its protein is CASSLIIGAGELFF.

The chain employs TRBV7-8 and TRBJ2-7, with 11 bases lining up with TRBD1. CDR1 and CDR2 (germline): SGHVS, FQNEAQ. The CDR3 has 17 amino acids. V shed 0 bases, J shed 4 bases, and the junction held 8 bases outside the gene matches. CDR3 DNA: TGTGCCAGCAGCTTAGCGATCTTCGGACAGGGGGCGTACGAGCAGTACTTC. Translation gives CASSLAIFGQGAYEQYF.

The J gene is TRBJ2-7, the V gene TRBV7-8; D not certain. CDR3 length: 12 amino acids. The V gene's germline CDR1 is SGHVS and CDR2 FQNEAQ. V was shortened by 4 bases and J by 3 bases, with 7 bases between the two germline ends. CDR3 DNA sequence: TGTGCCAGCAGCTCCTGGGGCTACGAGCAGTACTTC. Amino acid sequence: CASSSWGYEQYF.

The rearrangement links TRBV10-1 to TRBJ2-7; TRBD1 agrees at 7 bases. The V gene's germline CDR1 is WNHNN and CDR2 SYGVQD (reference sequence). This CDR3 comprises 15 residues. V dropped 7 bases and J dropped 1; count of bases not matched to a gene: 10. The CDR3 DNA sequence: TGCGCCAGCATTGATCCGGGGACAGATTCCTACGAGCAGTACGTC. Translated: CASIDPGTDSYEQYV.

The CDR3 sequence is CSAIDRETQYF. CDR3 nucleotide sequence: TGCAGTGCTATAGACCGGGAGACCCAGTACTTC. J is TRBJ2-5 and V is TRBV20-1, with D hard to call. CDR1 and CDR2 (germline): DFQATT, SNEGSKA (reference sequence). Trimming shortened V by 4 bases and J by 5 bases, and 8 bases separated the two germline ends. CDR3 size: 11 residues.

The V call is TRBV7-2, the J call TRBJ2-1; 7 bases align to TRBD1. The CDR3 totals 13 residues. The J segment lost 10 bases and the V segment lost 5 bases, leaving 8 bases of the junction unmatched. Germline V gene data show CDR1 as SGHTA and CDR2 as FQGNSA. This chain's CDR3 is CASSPTGVREQFF. The CDR3 DNA reads as TGTGCCAGCAGCCCCACAGGGGTCCGGGAGCAGTTCTTC.

The V and J genes are TRBV19 and TRBJ2-1; D remains unclear. Per germline, CDR1 LNHDA and CDR2 SQIVND (reference sequence). This CDR3 spans 12 amino acids. Trimming left V 2 bases short and J 5 bases short, with 4 bases between. CDR3 sequence reads: CASSIFNNEQFF. The CDR3 bases are TGTGCCAGTAGTATATTCAACAATGAGCAGTTCTTC.

This chain links TRBV6-6 with TRBJ1-5, with unresolved D. Per germline, CDR1 MNHNY and CDR2 SVGAGI (reference sequence). The CDR3 length is 13 residues. V gave up 0 bases and J gave up 6 bases, with 6 bases separating them. The CDR3 sequence: CASSYSSFQPQHF. For the CDR3, the DNA is TGTGCCAGCAGTTACTCGTCATTTCAGCCCCAGCATTTT.

This clone was detected a few times. The CDR3 DNA follows: TGTGCCAGCAGCTTGGTTCTAGCTATTAACGAGCAGTACTTC. Residues: CASSLVLAINEQYF. The chain joins TRBV5-6 to TRBJ2-7; tentative D call: TRBD2 (5 bases). The germline gives CDR1 SGHDT, CDR2 YYEEEE. The CDR3 is made up of 14 amino acids. Trimming cost V 0 bases and J 5 bases, with 12 bases left between them.

This clone was seen once. The gene calls are TRBV27 and TRBJ2-3; 11 bases match TRBD2. In germline, CDR1 is MNHEY, CDR2 SMNVEV (reference sequence). The junction had 10 bases not matched to a gene; V was cut back by 6 bases and J by 8 bases. This CDR3 contains 15 residues. For the CDR3, the DNA is TGTGCCAGCAGCCTAGTAGCGGGGGGGCGGGGTACGCAGTATTTT. Translated: CASSLVAGGRGTQYF.

The chain employs TRBV27 and TRBJ1-1; TRBD1 is a possible D gene (6 bases). Trimming took 8 bases from V and 5 from J, leaving 18 bases between them. Germline V gives CDR1 MNHEY, CDR2 SMNVEV (reference sequence). This CDR3 spans 14 amino acids. CDR3 amino acids: CASGSPIRGTEAFF. CDR3 in DNA: TGTGCCAGCGGATCCCCGATCAGGGGAACTGAAGCTTTCTTT.

V usage is TRBV7-2 and J usage is TRBJ2-1; TRBD1 matches at 7 bases. Germline-derived CDR1 and CDR2 are SGHTA and FQGNSA. V lost 5 bases to trimming and J lost 2 bases; unmatched junction nucleotides: 6. The CDR3 spans 15 residues. The CDR3 sequence: CASSVDRVPYNEQFF. The CDR3 DNA sequence: TGTGCCAGCAGCGTAGACAGGGTACCCTACAATGAGCAGTTCTTC.

This clone came up once. The chain joins TRBV6-1 to TRBJ2-7, with D perhaps matching TRBD1 or TRBD2 (5 bases each). Trimming took off 8 bases at V and 6 bases at J, with 11 bases between the two ends. The CDR3 is made up of 11 amino acids. Germline lookup yields CDR1 MNHNS and CDR2 SASEGT. CDR3 sequence reads: CASSSGGEQYV. The CDR3 DNA reads as TGTGCCAGCTCCAGTGGGGGCGAGCAGTACGTC.

This sequence joins TRBV18 and TRBJ2-2, with D tentatively TRBD2 (5 bases). Deletions cut 3 bases from V and 1 base from J, with 9 bases between. The germline V gene has CDR1 KGHSH and CDR2 LQKENI. The CDR3 consists of 15 residues. The CDR3 here is CASSPPGRNTGELFF. The DNA of the CDR3 is TGTGCCAGCTCACCGCCGGGAAGGAACACCGGGGAGCTGTTTTTT.